Presented here are 16 T cell receptor beta chains from one specimen sequenced in a study of cytomegalovirus exposure and HLA in healthy donors. PCR amplification relied on 60 Vbeta primers (plus 13 Jbeta primers). The assay was immunoSEQ multiplex PCR, and TCRdb's table has in-frame clones only and misses some. Of about 47,000 clones listed, 72% are singletons. The sample comprised PBMCs. The receptors were gathered from a man aged 25 to 40 in good health and CMV-seronegative.

The CDR3 region has the DNA TGTGCCAGCAGGTCCCTAGATCTCGCCTACGAGCAGTACTTC. Translation gives CASRSLDLAYEQYF. The V gene is TRBV6-1, the J gene TRBJ2-7, with no clear D. The CDR3 totals 14 residues. Germline-derived CDR1 and CDR2 are MNHNS and SASEGT. V lost 6 bases and J 2 bases, leaving 14 bases between the germline ends.

The genes are TRBV6-5 and TRBJ1-4, with D perhaps TRBD1 (5 bases). The ends were cut back, 0 bases at V and 2 bases at J, with 10 bases in the middle. Germline assignment: CDR1 MNHEY and CDR2 SVGAGI. CDR3 length: 16 amino acids. For the CDR3, the DNA is TGTGCCAGCAGTTACTCGGGGGGGTGGACTAATGAAAAACTGTTTTTT. This translates into CASSYSGGWTNEKLFF.

The J gene is TRBJ2-1, the V gene TRBV5-1, with 10 positions matching TRBD2. In germline, CDR1 is SGHRS, CDR2 YFSETQ. Trimming cost V 1 base and J 4 bases; bases outside gene matches: 5. The CDR3 totals 16 residues. CDR3 nucleotides: TGCGCCAGCAGCTTGAGGGGACTAGCGTTATACAATGAGCAGTTCTTC. Translation: CASSLRGLALYNEQFF.

This clone was observed a few times. The chain links TRBV6-5 to TRBJ1-1; D might be TRBD1 (5 bases). V was cut by 7 bases and J by 3 bases, with 12 bases left in between. From germline, CDR1 is MNHEY and CDR2 SVGAGI. CDR3 size: 13 residues. The CDR3 region has the DNA TGTGCCAGCAAATCCTGGGGGGACACTGAAGCTTTCTTT. Translating it yields CASKSWGDTEAFF.

This clone was observed a handful of times. The genes are TRBV10-3 and TRBJ2-1, with 8 bases that match TRBD2. Looked up from germline, CDR1 is ENHRY and CDR2 is SYGVKD. V lost 6 bases, J lost 7 bases, and 8 bases stayed unmatched. The CDR3 extends over 14 amino acids. In DNA form, the CDR3 reads TGTGCCATCAGAGGAGCTCTAGCGGGTAATGAGCAGTTCTTC. The encoded protein is CAIRGALAGNEQFF.

J is TRBJ2-7 and V is TRBV30, with 10 bases fitting TRBD2. Germline lookup yields CDR1 GTSNPN and CDR2 SVGIG (reference sequence). CDR3 size: 14 residues. J lost 3 bases, V lost 4 bases, and 6 bases had no gene match. In DNA, the CDR3 is TGTGCCTGGACAGTAGCGGGAGGAGGCTACGAGCAGTACTTC. Amino acids: CAWTVAGGGYEQYF. Supplemented by reference TRBV30 and TRBJ2-7, the full variable domain reads SQTIHQWPATLVQPVGSPLSLECTVEGTSNPNLYWYRQAAGRGLQLLFYSVGIGQISSEVPQNLSASRPQDRQFILSSKKLLLSDSGFYLCAWTVAGGGYEQYFGPGTRLTVT.

Here the CDR3 DNA reads TGTGCCAGCAGCCACGGGACCCTCAGGGGTAATGAAAAACTGTTTTTT. It translates to CASSHGTLRGNEKLFF. The chain couples TRBV5-5 to TRBJ1-4, with D tentatively TRBD1 (6 bases). The V gene's germline CDR1 is SGHKS and CDR2 YYEKEE (reference sequence). CDR3 length: 16 amino acids. V gave up 4 bases and J gave up 4 bases, with 17 bases separating them.

V and J are TRBV5-5 and TRBJ2-3; 9 bases agree with TRBD2. V shed 4 bases and J 3 bases; nucleotides not matched to a gene: 6. CDR3 size: 15 residues. Germline CDR1 and CDR2: SGHKS and YYEKEE (reference sequence). The CDR3 sequence is CASSPQREVTDTQYF. The CDR3 DNA follows: TGTGCCAGCAGCCCCCAGCGGGAGGTGACAGATACGCAGTATTTT.

The chain has TRBV4-1 and TRBJ1-4; no definite D call. The germline CDR1 and CDR2 sequences are MGHRA and YSYEKL. Trimming shortened V by 0 bases and J by 5 bases, and 4 bases separated the two germline ends. There are 13 residues in the CDR3. The CDR3 bases are TGCGCCAGCAGCCAAGACGGGAATGAAAAACTGTTTTTT. It yields the protein CASSQDGNEKLFF.

The rearrangement joins TRBV30 to TRBJ1-5, with D possibly being TRBD1 (5 bases). CDR3 length: 15 amino acids. Trimming took off 1 base at V and 0 bases at J, with 10 bases between the two ends. Germline lookup yields CDR1 GTSNPN and CDR2 SVGIG (reference sequence). In DNA, the CDR3 is TGTGCCTGGAGTGGGGGCCAGATTAGCAATCAGCCCCAGCATTTT. Translation: CAWSGGQISNQPQHF.

This clone was detected a few times. V gene TRBV7-9 combines with J gene TRBJ1-3, with D possibly matching TRBD1 (5 bases). V lost 5 bases and J lost 0, with 14 bases in between. CDR1 and CDR2 (germline): SEHNR, FQNEAQ (reference sequence). The CDR3 is made up of 16 amino acids. CDR3 in amino acids: CASSPPGISSGNTIYF. The CDR3 DNA is TGTGCCAGCAGCCCCCCAGGGATTAGCTCTGGAAACACCATATATTTT. The complete variable domain, with remaining parts taken from reference TRBV7-9 and TRBJ1-3, reads DTGVSQNPRHKITKRGQNVTFRCDPISEHNRLYWYRQTLGQGPEFLTYFQNEAQLEKSRLLSDRFSAERPKGSFSTLEIQRTEQGDSAMYLCASSPPGISSGNTIYFGEGSWLTVV.

Details on this clone: Its ends do not fully match the called genes, so a read error is possible. The chain has TRBV23-1 and TRBJ2-7, with 8 bases lining up with TRBD1. TRBV23-1 is known as an ORF, though its function is uncertain. The CDR3 runs to 11 residues. The CDR3 DNA sequence: TGCGCCAGCAGTCCAGGACAGGGTTCTGACTTC. Encoded protein: CASSPGQGSDF.

The chain has TRBV5-5 and TRBJ2-7; weak D call: TRBD2 (7 bases). Looked up from germline, CDR1 is SGHKS and CDR2 is YYEKEE (reference sequence). V gave up 0 bases and J gave up 3 bases, with 16 bases separating them. This CDR3 contains 16 residues. The CDR3 reads CASSLASDSGNYEQYF. The CDR3 DNA sequence: TGTGCCAGCAGCTTGGCCTCGGACAGCGGGAACTACGAGCAGTACTTC. The full variable domain, rest sourced from reference TRBV5-5 and TRBJ2-7, is DAGVTQSPTHLIKTRGQQVTLRCSPISGHKSVSWYQQVLGQGPQFIFQYYEKEERGRGNFPDRFSARQFPNYSSELNVNALLLGDSALYLCASSLASDSGNYEQYFGPGTRLTVT.

V usage is TRBV30 and J usage is TRBJ2-3, with no clear D. This CDR3 region has 13 residues. Germline CDR1 reads GTSNPN; CDR2 reads SVGIG (reference sequence). Trimming cost V 0 bases and J 8 bases, with 12 bases left between them. Here the CDR3 reads CAWSVLGGRTQYF. For the CDR3, the DNA is TGTGCCTGGAGTGTACTTGGTGGTCGTACGCAGTATTTT.

The chain couples TRBV10-1 to TRBJ2-2; 8 nucleotides agree with TRBD2. The CDR3 has 16 amino acids. Losses at the gene ends were 3 bases for V and 4 bases for J; bases not matched to a gene: 7. The germline gives CDR1 WNHNN, CDR2 SYGVQD (reference sequence). This CDR3 is CASSDPRAGVTGELFF. CDR3 nucleotides: TGCGCCAGCAGTGATCCCAGAGCGGGAGTCACCGGGGAGCTGTTTTTT.

V gene TRBV2 combines with J gene TRBJ1-2; TRBD1 matches at 11 bases. The CDR3 has 16 amino acids. Germline lookup yields CDR1 SNHLY and CDR2 FYNNEI. V lost 5 bases, J lost 3 bases, and 8 bases stayed unmatched. The CDR3 region has the DNA TGTGCCAGCAGTTACCGGACAGGGGGCGGGGACTATGGCTACACCTTC. Amino acids: CASSYRTGGGDYGYTF.